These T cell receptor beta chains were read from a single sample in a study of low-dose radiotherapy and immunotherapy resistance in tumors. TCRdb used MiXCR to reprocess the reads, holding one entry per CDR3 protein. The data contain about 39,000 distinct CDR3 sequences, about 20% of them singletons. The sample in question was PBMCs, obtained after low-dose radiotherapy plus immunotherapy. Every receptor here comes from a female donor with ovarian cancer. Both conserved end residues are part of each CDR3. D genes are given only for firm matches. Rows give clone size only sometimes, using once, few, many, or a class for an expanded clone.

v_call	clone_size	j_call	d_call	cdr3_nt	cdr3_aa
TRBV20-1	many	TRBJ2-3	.	TGCAGTGCTAGAGTCCCGGGGGCTAGCACAGATACGCAGTATTTT	CSARVPGASTDTQYF
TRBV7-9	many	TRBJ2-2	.	TGTGCCAGCAGCCCTTTAGTATCGAACACCGGGGAGCTGTTTTTT	CASSPLVSNTGELFF
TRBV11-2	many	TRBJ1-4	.	TGTGCCAGCAGCTTAGGGGTTTCAACTAATGAAAAACTGTTTTTT	CASSLGVSTNEKLFF
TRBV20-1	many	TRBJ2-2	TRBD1	TGCAGTGCGCCCCGACAGGGTGCGAACACCGGGGAGCTGTTTTTT	CSAPRQGANTGELFF
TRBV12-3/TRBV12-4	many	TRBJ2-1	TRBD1	TGTGCCAGCAGTTTTAGGACAGGGGGACTATATACTCTGAATGAGCAGTTCTTC	CASSFRTGGLYTLNEQFF
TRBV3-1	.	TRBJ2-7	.	TGTGCCAGCAGCCAAGATCGCCGGACAAGGTACTTC	CASSQDRRTRYF
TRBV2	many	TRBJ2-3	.	TGTGCCAGCAGTGAACTGGTACATACGCAGTATTTT	CASSELVHTQYF
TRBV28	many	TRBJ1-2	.	TGTGCCAGCAGCCCGGGAGCGGCTAACTATGGCTACACCTTC	CASSPGAANYGYTF
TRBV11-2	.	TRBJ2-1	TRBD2	TGTGCCAGCAGCTTAGGAAATTTGCGGGGGGGCACCTACAATGAGCAGTTCTTC	CASSLGNLRGGTYNEQFF
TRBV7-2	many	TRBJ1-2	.	TGTGCCAGCAGCTTGGGCCAGGGGAACTATGGCTACACCTTC	CASSLGQGNYGYTF
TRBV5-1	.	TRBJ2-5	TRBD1	TGCGCCAGCAGTACCGGGACAGGGGGCAGGGAGACCCAGTACTTC	CASSTGTGGRETQYF
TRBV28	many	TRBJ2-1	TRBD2	TGTGCCAGCAGGCCGAGGTCTCAAAGCGGGGCACTCAATGAGCAGTTCTTC	CASRPRSQSGALNEQFF
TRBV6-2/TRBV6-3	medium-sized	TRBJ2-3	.	TGTGCCACTACTGACAGGGATACGCAGTATTTT	CATTDRDTQYF
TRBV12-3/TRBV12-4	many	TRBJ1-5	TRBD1	TGTGCCAGCAGTCCAGGACAGGGGGATCAGCCCCAGCATTTT	CASSPGQGDQPQHF
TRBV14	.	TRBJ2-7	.	TGTGCCAGCAGCCAAGATGCGTTTGGTAACGAGCAGTACTTC	CASSQDAFGNEQYF
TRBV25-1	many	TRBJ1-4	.	TGTGCCAGCAGTGAATTAGGGACAACAACTAATGAAAAACTGTTTTTT	CASSELGTTTNEKLFF
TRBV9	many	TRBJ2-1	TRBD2	TGTGCCAGCAGCGACCGGGGACTAGCGGGACAGGAGCAGTTCTTC	CASSDRGLAGQEQFF
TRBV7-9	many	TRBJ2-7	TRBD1	TGTGCCAGCAGCTCGACAGGGTGGAGGGAGCAGTACTTC	CASSSTGWREQYF
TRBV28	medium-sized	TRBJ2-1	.	TGTGCCAGCAGTTTCTTTGGACGAGCCTACAATGAGCAGTTCTTC	CASSFFGRAYNEQFF
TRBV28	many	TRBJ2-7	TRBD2	TGTGCCAGCAGGCCGACTAGCAGAAACTACGAGCAGTACTTC	CASRPTSRNYEQYF
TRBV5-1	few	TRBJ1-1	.	TGCGCCAGCAGCTTGGCCGCGGGGCTGAACACTGAAGCTTTCTTT	CASSLAAGLNTEAFF
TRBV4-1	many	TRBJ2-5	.	TGCGCCAGCAGGGACAGAGGGGGGGGAGAGACCCAGTACTTC	CASRDRGGGETQYF
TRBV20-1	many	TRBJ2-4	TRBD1	TGCAGTGCCCTCAGGGGGTATGGGGAAAACATTCAGTACTTC	CSALRGYGENIQYF
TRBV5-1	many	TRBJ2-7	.	TGCGCCAGCAGCTTGAGTTTCGACTCCACGCGCGAGCAGTACTTC	CASSLSFDSTREQYF